This T cell receptor beta chain was captured by sequencing in a study of blood T cell repertoires in COVID-19. Study-level information: The study drew acute and convalescent COVID-19 samples from the United States, Italy and Spain. T cells, B-cell-depleted T cells, or PBMCs supplied cDNA or gDNA.

Self-reported history from a screening survey and questionnaire set each donor's cohort. Authors' methods: Using reference gene primer amplification, nucleated cell counts were estimated. Only in-frame clones appear in the TCRdb table, and some are missing; sequencing was by immunoSEQ multiplex PCR. V and J calls plus clone size are reproduced from that table; the DNA served to infer D and trimming. Seen here are hundreds of thousands of clones, approximately 91% observed once, and the top ten hold 2% to 2.5%. The CDR3 is 15 amino acids. Germline lookup yields CDR1 LNHDA and CDR2 SQIVND (reference sequence). Deletions cut 5 bases from V and 2 bases from J, with 14 bases between.

V and J are TRBV19 and TRBJ2-3, with D possibly being TRBD2 (6 bases). Sample: PBMCs or T cells enriched from blood (not recorded which). The clonotype comes from a woman in her 40s with acute COVID-19. CDR3 nucleotide sequence: TGTGCCAGTAGTCCAGCCTCGGGACTCACAGATACGCAGTATTTT. Residues: CASSPASGLTDTQYF.